Below, 28 T cell receptor beta chains from the same sample are listed, as sequenced in a study of cytomegalovirus exposure and HLA in healthy donors. Primers: 60 Vbeta forward and 13 Jbeta reverse. TCRdb's copy holds only in-frame clones and misses some; the assay was immunoSEQ multiplex PCR. Of tens of thousands of clones listed, about 73% were seen once; the top ten hold roughly 21%. The sequenced material came from PBMCs. All receptors derive from a woman aged 55-69 years in good health and CMV-seropositive.

The J gene is TRBJ1-5, the V gene TRBV5-8; D is uncertain. V was clipped by 3 bases and J by 8 bases, with 12 bases between them. The CDR3 runs 13 residues. CDR1 is SGHTS and CDR2 is YDEGEE in the germline V gene. The CDR3 loop is CASSSPPGEPQHF. The CDR3 DNA sequence: TGTGCCAGCAGCTCTCCCCCCGGTGAGCCCCAGCATTTT.

The chain has TRBV14 and TRBJ1-1; D not certain. Germline V gene lookup returns CDR1 SGHDN and CDR2 FVKESK. Trimming left V 2 bases short and J 4 bases short, with 8 bases between. The CDR3 has 13 residues. CDR3 nucleotide sequence: TGTGCCAGCAGCCAATATCCTCCCACTGAAGCTTTCTTT. Protein product: CASSQYPPTEAFF.

This clone occurred a few times. The same CDR3 also results from other DNA sequences found in this sample. CDR3 nucleotides: TGTGCCAGCAGCTTCTCAAGAACAGGGAACCGAAACACCATATATTTT. This sequence encodes CASSFSRTGNRNTIYF. The V and J genes are TRBV7-9 and TRBJ1-3; possibly TRBD1 for D (6 bases). V was pared by 3 bases and J by 5 bases, with 17 bases between. This CDR3 is 16 amino acids long. The V gene's germline CDR1 is SEHNR and CDR2 FQNEAQ (reference sequence).

The chain has TRBV14 and TRBJ1-1; no clear D gene. Germline-derived CDR1 and CDR2 are SGHDN and FVKESK. CDR3 length equals 14 residues. Trimming removed 1 base at V and 2 bases at J, with 8 bases between. The CDR3 loop reads CASSQGHTNTEAFF. CDR3 nucleotides: TGTGCCAGCAGCCAAGGGCACACCAACACTGAAGCTTTCTTT.

This clone has more than one count but fewer than ten. The chain is built from TRBV28 and TRBJ1-2, with a possible D match to TRBD1 (6 bases). The CDR3 totals 13 residues. The ends were cut back, 6 bases at V and 5 bases at J, with 13 bases in the middle. Germline V lookup: CDR1 MDHEN, CDR2 SYDVKM. The CDR3: CASSLEGQYGYTF. In nucleotides, the CDR3 is TGTGCCAGCAGCTTGGAAGGACAGTATGGCTACACCTTC.

In this sample, this clone turned up a few times. The chain is built from TRBV10-2 and TRBJ1-5, with D uncertain. V lost 3 bases, J lost 6 bases, and 9 bases lay in between. Per the germline V gene, CDR1 is WSHSY and CDR2 is SAAADI. The CDR3 has 13 residues. Here the CDR3 reads CASSEGGVQPQHF. DNA of the CDR3: TGCGCCAGCAGTGAAGGCGGGGTTCAGCCCCAGCATTTT.

The J gene is TRBJ2-6, the V gene TRBV7-2; 7 nucleotides agree with TRBD2. Germline V lookup: CDR1 SGHTA, CDR2 FQGNSA. J gave up 0 bases and V 1 base, and 3 bases lay outside the gene matches. The CDR3 sequence is 17 residues long. The CDR3 loop is CASSLVWGGSGANVLTF. For the CDR3, the DNA is TGTGCCAGCAGCTTAGTCTGGGGGGGCTCTGGGGCCAACGTCCTGACTTTC.

The chain combines TRBV19 with TRBJ2-1; 7 nucleotides agree with TRBD2. With V trimmed by 8 bases and J by 6 bases, 7 bases remained unmatched. Germline values: CDR1 LNHDA, CDR2 SQIVND (reference sequence). The CDR3 extends over 13 amino acids. CDR3 sequence: CASSTGGINEQFF. CDR3 in DNA: TGTGCCAGTTCCACCGGGGGGATCAATGAGCAGTTCTTC.

The genes are TRBV7-2 and TRBJ1-2; maybe TRBD1 (5 bases). Germline CDR1 SGHTA, CDR2 FQGNSA. There are 14 residues in the CDR3. V lost 3 bases to trimming and J lost 4 bases, with 12 bases between them. The CDR3 DNA follows: TGTGCCAGCAGCTTTAGTCAGGGCCTCTATGGCTACACCTTC. It yields the protein CASSFSQGLYGYTF.

The chain carries TRBV6-6 and TRBJ2-3, with D tentatively TRBD2 (5 bases). This CDR3 is built from 14 residues. V was clipped by 5 bases and J by 3 bases, with 12 bases between them. The V gene's germline CDR1 is MNHNY and CDR2 SVGAGI (reference sequence). The CDR3 bases are TGTGCCAGCAGTGAGGAATGGAGGACAGATACGCAGTATTTT. This sequence encodes CASSEEWRTDTQYF.

The rearrangement links TRBV7-8 to TRBJ2-7; no definite D call. This CDR3 is built from 11 residues. V shed 5 bases and J shed 6 bases, with 8 bases lying between them. Germline CDR1 and CDR2: SGHVS and FQNEAQ. CDR3 DNA: TGTGCCAGCAGCGCCCTCAGCGAGCAGTACTTC. Its translation: CASSALSEQYF.

This clone came up a few times. The chain uses TRBV7-8 and TRBJ1-5; 8 bases fit TRBD1. V lost 4 bases, J lost 3 bases, and 5 bases stayed unmatched. Germline CDR1 and CDR2: SGHVS and FQNEAQ. The CDR3 is 15 residues long. In nucleotides, the CDR3 is TGTGCCAGCAGCTCTCGACAGGGGATCAATCAGCCCCAGCATTTT. Protein sequence: CASSSRQGINQPQHF. Complete variable domain (other parts from reference TRBV7-8 and TRBJ1-5): GAGVSQSPRYKVAKRGQDVALRCDPISGHVSLFWYQQALGQGPEFLTYFQNEAQLDKSGLPSDRFFAERPEGSVSTLKIQRTQQEDSAVYLCASSSRQGINQPQHFGDGTRLSIL.

V and J are TRBV6-5 and TRBJ2-2; 9 positions match TRBD1. This CDR3 comprises 15 residues. The ends lost 6 bases at V and 4 bases at J; junction bases unmatched: 6. Looked up from germline, CDR1 is MNHEY and CDR2 is SVGAGI. In nucleotides, the CDR3 is TGTGCCAGCAGATGGGGACAGGGTGGCACCGGGGAGCTGTTTTTT. Its translation is CASRWGQGGTGELFF.

The chain couples TRBV6-6 to TRBJ2-7; a weak D match, TRBD2 (5 bases). V was shortened by 5 bases and J by 7 bases, with 21 bases between the two germline ends. In germline, CDR1 is MNHNY, CDR2 SVGAGI (reference sequence). The CDR3 consists of 15 residues. The CDR3 sequence is CASSRTSGSLGEQYF. CDR3 bases: TGTGCCAGCAGTAGAACGTCGGGGTCTCTGGGAGAGCAGTACTTC.

The chain is built from TRBV7-2 and TRBJ2-7, with D perhaps matching TRBD2 (5 bases). CDR1 is SGHTA and CDR2 is FQGNSA in the germline V gene. V was trimmed by 1 base and J by 1 base, leaving 11 bases between them. The CDR3 totals 15 residues. For the CDR3, the DNA is TGTGCCAGCAGCTTAGATCCAGGACTGTCCTACGAGCAGTACTTC. Translation: CASSLDPGLSYEQYF.

The chain links TRBV5-1 to TRBJ1-2, with TRBD1 matching over 7 bases. V lost 0 bases and J lost 0; bases outside the gene matches: 5. The germline gives CDR1 SGHRS, CDR2 YFSETQ. This CDR3 contains 16 residues. The CDR3 here is CASSLVAGTANYGYTF. The DNA for the CDR3 is TGCGCCAGCAGCTTGGTAGCCGGGACAGCTAACTATGGCTACACCTTC.

The gene calls are TRBV4-3 and TRBJ1-1, with 11 nucleotides matching TRBD1. This CDR3 is 17 amino acids long. Trimming at V came to 0 bases and at J to 11 bases, leaving 14 bases not matched to a gene. Looked up from germline, CDR1 is LGHNA and CDR2 is YSLEER. The CDR3 region is CASSQDQAAGTGGRAFF. In nucleotides, the CDR3 is TGCGCCAGCAGCCAAGATCAGGCGGCAGGGACAGGGGGACGCGCTTTCTTT.

This rearrangement joins TRBV19 to TRBJ1-6; 8 bases match TRBD1. V was clipped by 3 bases and J by 1 base; unmatched bases: 5. The CDR3 sequence is 17 residues long. Germline loops: CDR1 LNHDA, CDR2 SQIVND (reference sequence). The CDR3 loop reads CASSMGQARSYNSPLHF. The CDR3 DNA reads as TGTGCCAGTAGTATGGGACAGGCCAGATCCTATAATTCACCCCTCCACTTT.

The chain links TRBV21-1 to TRBJ2-3; the table's D call TRBD2 went unverified against the DNA. TRBV21-1 is termed a pseudogene. The CDR3 is 16 residues long. This CDR3 reads CASSKGEGGRTDTQYF. The CDR3, as DNA: TGTGCCAGCAGCAAAGGGGAGGGCGGGCGCACAGATACGCAGTATTTT.

Concerning this clone itself: One end of the junction fails to match germline, which may point to a read error. The same CDR3 arises from other DNA sequences in this sample as well. The chain combines TRBV15 with TRBJ1-2; D perhaps matches TRBD1 (6 bases). The germline gives CDR1 LNHNV, CDR2 YYDKDF (reference sequence). The CDR3 is made up of 15 amino acids. This CDR3 is CATSEGGLGNYGYTF. The DNA of the CDR3 is TGCGCCACCAGCGAAGGGGGATTGGGGAACTATGGCTACACCTTC.

In this sample, this clone turned up a few times. The CDR3 sequence is CASSQQGGNTEAFF. CDR3 in DNA: TGTGCCAGCAGCCAACAGGGAGGGAACACTGAAGCTTTCTTT. The rearrangement uses TRBV14 and TRBJ1-1; maybe TRBD1 (5 bases). This CDR3 comprises 14 residues. Per the germline V gene, CDR1 is SGHDN and CDR2 is FVKESK. Trimming removed 2 bases at V and 1 base at J, with 8 bases between.

The chain joins TRBV10-3 to TRBJ1-2; TRBD1 agrees at 8 bases. The CDR3 totals 15 residues. V lost 9 bases to trimming and J lost 7 bases; unmatched junction nucleotides: 16. CDR1 and CDR2 from the germline V gene are ENHRY and SYGVKD. CDR3 residues: CAMSEIQQGAGGYTF. Written as DNA, the CDR3 is TGTGCCATGTCGGAGATACAGCAGGGGGCCGGTGGCTACACCTTC.

The chain has TRBV9 and TRBJ1-2, with unresolved D. The CDR3 has 16 amino acids. Germline V gene lookup returns CDR1 SGDLS and CDR2 YYNGEE. V was clipped by 0 bases and J by 3 bases, with 15 bases between them. This CDR3 is CASSVGWVLDDYGYTF. The CDR3 DNA reads TGTGCCAGCAGCGTAGGGTGGGTACTAGACGACTATGGCTACACCTTC. The full variable domain, its missing parts supplied by reference TRBV9 and TRBJ1-2, is DSGVTQTPKHLITATGQRVTLRCSPRSGDLSVYWYQQSLDQGLQFLIQYYNGEERAKGNILERFSAQQFPDLHSELNLSSLELGDSALYFCASSVGWVLDDYGYTFGSGTRLTVV.

This clone occurred once. This chain links TRBV7-9 with TRBJ2-7, with D perhaps matching TRBD1 (6 bases). Deletions cut 5 bases from V and 3 bases from J, with 8 bases between. The CDR3 is made up of 12 amino acids. Germline V gives CDR1 SEHNR, CDR2 FQNEAQ (reference sequence). CDR3 coding DNA: TGTGCCAGCAGCCGGACAGTCTACGAGCAGTACTTC. This gives the protein CASSRTVYEQYF.

V gene TRBV5-1 combines with J gene TRBJ1-4; 7 nucleotides agree with TRBD1. The V gene end was trimmed by 6 bases and the J gene end by 5 bases; junction bases not matched to a gene: 10. The CDR3 sequence is 15 residues long. Looked up from germline, CDR1 is SGHRS and CDR2 is YFSETQ. CDR3 in amino acids: CASTPGGTVNEKLFF. In nucleotides, the CDR3 is TGCGCCAGCACCCCCGGAGGGACAGTAAATGAAAAACTGTTTTTT.

The gene calls are TRBV9 and TRBJ2-1; 14 bases are a match to TRBD2. V was clipped by 3 bases and J by 2 bases; unmatched bases: 19. Germline V gene data show CDR1 as SGDLS and CDR2 as YYNGEE. This CDR3 comprises 22 residues. The CDR3 spells CASSARKGTSGGPVYPYNEQFF. As DNA, the CDR3 is TGTGCCAGCAGCGCCAGAAAAGGGACTAGCGGGGGCCCCGTTTACCCCTACAATGAGCAGTTCTTC.

The chain couples TRBV4-3 to TRBJ2-7, with 7 bases lining up with TRBD2. CDR3 length: 16 residues. Losses at the gene ends were 4 bases for V and 2 bases for J; bases not matched to a gene: 11. Germline CDR1 and CDR2: LGHNA and YSLEER. The chain's CDR3 is CASSLGVGGEPYEQYF. The DNA for the CDR3 is TGCGCCAGCAGCCTCGGGGTGGGGGGGGAGCCCTACGAGCAGTACTTC.

J is TRBJ1-1 and V is TRBV9, with D perhaps TRBD1 (5 bases). V was clipped by 4 bases and J by 6 bases, with 19 bases between them. The CDR3 sequence is 15 residues long. Germline CDR1 SGDLS, CDR2 YYNGEE. In DNA form, the CDR3 reads TGTGCCAGCAGCCTTAGAATGGGGGAGGGTGCTGAAGCTTTCTTT. Protein sequence: CASSLRMGEGAEAFF.